The 20 T cell receptor beta chains below all came from one sample that was sequenced in a study of blood T cells in healthy people across ages. With a J-beta primer mix and a sample-barcoded 5' primer, a second PCR ran about 7 to 11 cycles. MiXCR, run by TCRdb on the 5' RACE reads, gives a single entry per CDR3 protein. The sample records 2 million or so distinct CDR3 sequences, about 50% being singletons. Sequencing was done on a sample of blood. These receptors originate from a woman in her forties in good health.

Regarding this clonotype: A clone one base away is much larger, so this may be a read error. This chain connects TRBV4-1 to TRBJ2-1, with D possibly being TRBD2 (7 bases). The CDR3 length is 15 residues. In germline, CDR1 is MGHRA, CDR2 YSYEKL. Trimming removed 5 bases from V and 7 bases from J, with 18 bases in between. The CDR3 is CASSEGRGAWNEQFF. The CDR3 region has the DNA TGCGCCAGCAGCGAGGGACGGGGGGCTTGGAATGAGCAGTTCTTC.

The chain recombines TRBV28 with TRBJ1-6; possible D gene TRBD1, 5 bases. Per germline, CDR1 MDHEN and CDR2 SYDVKM. The CDR3 is made up of 15 amino acids. Trimming took 5 bases from V and 7 from J, leaving 15 bases between them. The CDR3 coding sequence is TGTGCCAGCAGTCCGTGGACATTGAGGAATTCACCCCTCCACTTT. Translation: CASSPWTLRNSPLHF.

V and J are TRBV20-1 and TRBJ2-1; 8 positions agree with TRBD2. V was pared by 2 bases and J by 6 bases, with 12 bases of the junction left unmatched. The CDR3 contains 16 residues. The germline V gene encodes CDR1 DFQATT and CDR2 SNEGSKA (reference sequence). The chain's CDR3 is CSARSLGGGPLNEQFF. In DNA, the CDR3 is TGCAGTGCTAGAAGCCTTGGCGGGGGGCCCCTCAATGAGCAGTTCTTC.

This chain links TRBV6-2 or TRBV6-3 with TRBJ1-5; 8 nucleotides line up with TRBD1. CDR3 length: 18 amino acids. J lost 0 bases, V lost 6 bases, and 13 bases had no gene match. From germline, CDR1 is MNHEY and CDR2 SVGEGT. As DNA, the CDR3 is TGTGCCAGCAGAGGGGCAGGGGGCGATCTCTATAGCAATCAGCCCCAGCATTTT. Translation: CASRGAGGDLYSNQPQHF.

In its sample, this clonotype was seen once. The chain has TRBV29-1 and TRBJ2-1, with 14 bases fitting TRBD2. The trim removed 6 bases at V and 13 bases at J, leaving 8 bases unmatched. Germline assignment: CDR1 SQVTM and CDR2 ANQGSEA. This CDR3 has 13 residues. CDR3 in DNA: TGCAGCGTAGGGGGACTAGCGGGAGAGAGTCAGTTCTTC. It translates to CSVGGLAGESQFF.

This clonotype was recorded at least ten times. The V call is TRBV12-3 or TRBV12-4, the J call TRBJ2-3, with a possible D match to TRBD1 (6 bases). The CDR3 has 11 residues. V lost 8 bases to trimming and J lost 3 bases, with 6 bases between them. Here the CDR3 DNA reads TGTGCCAGCGGGACAACAGATACGCAGTATTTT. It yields the protein CASGTTDTQYF.

The chain links TRBV6-2 or TRBV6-3 to TRBJ2-3; TRBD2 aligns across 8 bases. V lost 4 bases to trimming and J lost 1 base; unmatched junction nucleotides: 4. Germline loops: CDR1 MNHEY, CDR2 SVGEGT. The CDR3 has 15 residues. The CDR3 DNA sequence: TGTGCCAGCAGTTTTTCAGCGGGGGGCACAGATACGCAGTATTTT. It specifies CASSFSAGGTDTQYF.

V gene TRBV4-2 combines with J gene TRBJ1-1; D uncertain. The V gene's germline CDR1 is LGHNA and CDR2 YNFKEQ. V lost 1 base to trimming and J lost 1 base, with 10 bases between them. The CDR3 totals 15 residues. This CDR3 is CASSQGGNKNTEAFF. The DNA of the CDR3 is TGTGCCAGCAGCCAAGGAGGTAACAAGAACACTGAAGCTTTCTTT.

V usage is TRBV12-3 or TRBV12-4 and J usage is TRBJ2-1, with 9 bases that match TRBD2. The CDR3 contains 17 residues. With V trimmed by 2 bases and J by 3 bases, 8 bases remained unmatched. CDR3 sequence reads: CASSLSGTSWSYNEQFF. The CDR3 bases are TGTGCCAGCAGTTTAAGCGGGACTAGCTGGAGCTACAATGAGCAGTTCTTC.

V and J are TRBV10-3 and TRBJ1-5, with a tentative D call TRBD1 (6 bases). Germline V CDR1 and CDR2: ENHRY, SYGVKD. V lost 0 bases to trimming and J lost 2 bases, with 11 bases between them. The CDR3 covers 16 residues. CDR3 sequence (DNA): TGTGCCATCAGTGAGTCGGGGACACCGGGCAATCAGCCCCAGCATTTT. Its translation is CAISESGTPGNQPQHF.

CDR3 nucleotide sequence: TGTGCCAGCAGCTTGTCAGCGGCGGGGGCCAACGTCCTGACTTTC. Encoded protein: CASSLSAAGANVLTF. The chain couples TRBV5-6 to TRBJ2-6; D possibly corresponds to TRBD2 (5 bases). V was cut by 1 base and J by 4 bases, with 9 bases left in between. The CDR3 has 15 amino acids. Germline loops: CDR1 SGHDT, CDR2 YYEEEE.

The rearrangement uses TRBV5-1 and TRBJ2-5, with a possible D match to TRBD1 (6 bases). Germline V gene lookup returns CDR1 SGHRS and CDR2 YFSETQ. Trimming took off 4 bases at V and 2 bases at J, with 12 bases between the two ends. There are 14 residues in the CDR3. The CDR3 spells CASSGKDSQETQYF. The CDR3 coding sequence is TGCGCCAGCAGCGGGAAGGACAGTCAAGAGACCCAGTACTTC.

This chain connects TRBV7-2 to TRBJ1-2, with unresolved D. Germline V gene sequence: CDR1 SGHTA, CDR2 FQGNSA. The CDR3 extends over 12 amino acids. Trimming took off 8 bases at V and 8 bases at J, with 15 bases between the two ends. CDR3 protein: CASLWRDEGYTF. The CDR3 DNA is TGTGCCAGCCTCTGGAGGGATGAAGGCTACACCTTC.

This clonotype came up many times. The chain is built from TRBV9 and TRBJ1-4; a possible D gene is TRBD1 (6 bases). The ends were cut back, 0 bases at V and 1 base at J, with 10 bases in the middle. The CDR3 has 16 amino acids. CDR1 is SGDLS and CDR2 is YYNGEE in the germline V gene. CDR3 coding DNA: TGTGCCAGCAGCGTAGACGGGGGCGGAACTAATGAAAAACTGTTTTTT. This encodes CASSVDGGGTNEKLFF.

The chain uses TRBV9 and TRBJ2-7; 7 positions match TRBD1. Germline loops: CDR1 SGDLS, CDR2 YYNGEE. With V trimmed by 3 bases and J by 0 bases, 6 bases remained unmatched. The CDR3 has 15 residues. The CDR3 nucleotides are TGTGCCAGCAGCGCCGGGACAGCTATCTCCTACGAGCAGTACTTC. Protein product: CASSAGTAISYEQYF.

This sequence joins TRBV20-1 and TRBJ2-1; D might be TRBD2 (6 bases). Germline CDR1 DFQATT, CDR2 SNEGSKA (reference sequence). V dropped 4 bases and J dropped 10 bases, with 14 bases sitting between them. The CDR3 runs to 12 residues. CDR3 sequence: CSAKTQEGEQFF. CDR3 coding DNA: TGCAGTGCTAAAACCCAGGAGGGCGAGCAGTTCTTC.

The chain joins TRBV20-1 to TRBJ2-1; possibly TRBD2 for D (5 bases). V lost 5 bases and J 13 bases, leaving 24 bases between the germline ends. There are 14 residues in the CDR3. Germline assignment: CDR1 DFQATT and CDR2 SNEGSKA (reference sequence). CDR3 nucleotide sequence: TGCAGTGCTTCCCTTAGCGTTTCTCAAGAGACCCAGTTCTTC. Its protein product is CSASLSVSQETQFF.

The V and J genes are TRBV20-1 and TRBJ1-2; 9 positions agree with TRBD1. Trimming removed 0 bases from V and 4 bases from J; junction bases left unmatched: 6. Germline-derived CDR1 and CDR2 are DFQATT and SNEGSKA (reference sequence). The CDR3 is 15 amino acids. The CDR3 DNA follows: TGCAGTGCTAGAGAAGGACAGGGGAGCGGCTATGGCTACACCTTC. Amino acid sequence: CSAREGQGSGYGYTF.

This chain joins TRBV2 and TRBJ2-5; the match to TRBD2 covers 7 bases. The CDR3 runs 15 residues. The J segment lost 1 base and the V segment lost 3 bases, leaving 5 bases of the junction unmatched. CDR1 is SNHLY and CDR2 is FYNNEI in the germline V gene. In DNA, the CDR3 is TGTGCCAGCAGTGACTTGGGGGGGACCCAAGAGACCCAGTACTTC. This translates into CASSDLGGTQETQYF.

This clonotype was recorded a few times. This CDR3 reads CASSLVGQGQYF. DNA of the CDR3: TGCGCCAGCAGCTTGGTCGGACAGGGGCAGTACTTC. V usage is TRBV5-1 and J usage is TRBJ2-7; 8 bases are shared with TRBD1. Germline trimming cut 0 bases from V and 9 bases from J; bases unmatched to any gene: 2. CDR1 is SGHRS, CDR2 YFSETQ, per germline. The CDR3 length is 12 residues. Variable domain in full (rest from reference TRBV5-1 and TRBJ2-7): KAGVTQTPRYLIKTRGQQVTLSCSPISGHRSVSWYQQTPGQGLQFLFEYFSETQRNKGNFPGRFSGRQFSNSRSEMNVSTLELGDSALYLCASSLVGQGQYFGPGTRLTVT.